One sample yielded the 12 T cell receptor beta chains listed below, sequenced in a study of T cells in localized non-small cell lung cancer. Libraries were prepared by immunoSEQ multiplex PCR; TCRdb keeps only in-frame clonotypes and omits some of them. This table holds some 30,000 clones, 65% to 90% found once. The sequences come from peripheral blood, collected before any cancer treatment. The receptors were gathered from a male donor aged 60 or over with stage III lung adenocarcinoma.

The V call is TRBV5-1, the J call TRBJ2-1, with 12 bases identical to TRBD1. J was trimmed by 8 bases and V by 3 bases; bases with no gene match: 6. CDR3 size: 15 residues. Germline CDR1 reads SGHRS; CDR2 reads YFSETQ. The CDR3 is CASSSGQGAVDEQFF. CDR3 coding DNA: TGCGCCAGCAGCTCGGGACAGGGGGCGGTTGATGAGCAGTTCTTC.

The chain joins TRBV9 to TRBJ1-6; D is perhaps TRBD1 (5 bases). The CDR3 length is 14 residues. Germline V gene sequence: CDR1 SGDLS, CDR2 YYNGEE. V was trimmed by 4 bases and J by 9 bases, leaving 14 bases between them. This CDR3 reads CASSPRGVGSPLHF. CDR3 DNA: TGTGCCAGCAGCCCTCGGGGGGTAGGTTCACCCCTCCACTTT.

The rearrangement links TRBV7-9 to TRBJ1-2, with TRBD1 as a possible D gene (5 bases). The germline CDR1 and CDR2 sequences are SEHNR and FQNEAQ (reference sequence). The V and J ends lost 4 bases and 0 bases respectively, with 18 bases between them. The CDR3 has 17 amino acids. The CDR3 DNA reads TGTGCCAGCAGCTCATCGACAGTGACCCCTTCTAACTATGGCTACACCTTC. It yields the protein CASSSSTVTPSNYGYTF.

The chain uses TRBV7-6 and TRBJ1-4, with a possible D match to TRBD1 (6 bases). CDR1 is SGHVS and CDR2 is FNYEAQ in the germline V gene. The CDR3 loop spans 15 amino acids. V was pared by 4 bases and J by 1 base, with 10 bases between. CDR3 in DNA: TGTGCCAGCAGCTCAACAGGGATAACTAATGAAAAACTGTTTTTT. Translating gives CASSSTGITNEKLFF.

The CDR3 coding sequence is TGTGCCAGCAGCCTGGAGGGACAGGGGGGTGAAAAACTGTTTTTT. The encoded protein is CASSLEGQGGEKLFF. The V gene is TRBV5-4, the J gene TRBJ1-4; TRBD1 agrees at 11 bases. Germline V CDR1 and CDR2: SGHNT, YYREEE (reference sequence). This CDR3 is built from 15 residues. V was clipped by 4 bases and J by 7 bases; unmatched bases: 6.

This clone was found a few times. This chain joins TRBV5-1 and TRBJ2-7; 9 bases map to TRBD2. V gave up 7 bases and J gave up 3 bases; unmatched junction bases: 5. The germline CDR1 and CDR2 sequences are SGHRS and YFSETQ. There are 13 residues in the CDR3. CDR3 sequence: CASGREGLYEQYF. The CDR3 region has the DNA TGCGCCAGCGGGCGGGAGGGCCTCTACGAGCAGTACTTC.

Notes on this clone: Other DNA sequences in this specimen translate into the identical CDR3. The rearrangement links TRBV19 to TRBJ1-3, with unresolved D. V was pared by 4 bases and J by 0 bases, with 4 bases between. CDR1 and CDR2 (germline): LNHDA, SQIVND (reference sequence). This CDR3 is 13 amino acids long. The CDR3, as DNA: TGTGCCAGTAGTACGATCTCTGGAAACACCATATATTTT. Amino acid sequence: CASSTISGNTIYF.

This chain joins TRBV7-3 and TRBJ2-3; D possibly corresponds to TRBD1 (6 bases). Germline-derived CDR1 and CDR2 are SGHTA and FQGTGA. The CDR3 length is 20 residues. The V end was cut by 5 bases, the J end by 2 bases, with 29 bases between. CDR3 in DNA: TGTGCCAGCAGCCCGATTGGTCGTTGCACAGGGTACGCGTTCACAGATACGCAGTATTTT. Translated, it gives CASSPIGRCTGYAFTDTQYF.

In its sample, this clone was seen once. The J gene is TRBJ2-2, the V gene TRBV27; a possible D gene is TRBD2 (5 bases). Trimming removed 1 base at V and 5 bases at J, with 8 bases between. This CDR3 has 14 residues. The germline V gene encodes CDR1 MNHEY and CDR2 SMNVEV (reference sequence). CDR3 residues: CASSLLTGTGELFF. CDR3 coding DNA: TGTGCCAGCAGTTTATTAACGGGAACCGGGGAGCTGTTTTTT.

The rearrangement links TRBV6-5 to TRBJ1-2, with D possibly TRBD1 on 5 matching bases. V was clipped by 2 bases and J by 8 bases, with 15 bases between them. CDR3 length: 14 residues. Germline V gene sequence: CDR1 MNHEY, CDR2 SVGAGI. CDR3 nucleotides: TGTGCCAGCAGTTACGGCAACTCAAGGGACGGCTACACCTTC. Residues: CASSYGNSRDGYTF.

In its sample, this clone was seen a few times. The chain carries TRBV5-6 and TRBJ2-7; a possible D gene is TRBD2 (6 bases). This CDR3 is built from 14 residues. V was trimmed by 0 bases and J by 0 bases, leaving 7 bases between them. Germline assignment: CDR1 SGHDT and CDR2 YYEEEE. CDR3 DNA: TGTGCCAGCAGCTTGGACGGGAGCTCCTACGAGCAGTACTTC. The encoded protein is CASSLDGSSYEQYF.

The sample holds a few counts of this clone. This chain joins TRBV2 and TRBJ2-7, with D uncertain. Germline CDR1 reads SNHLY; CDR2 reads FYNNEI. The CDR3 spans 13 residues. Trimming pared 6 bases from V and 5 bases from J, leaving 14 bases between. The CDR3 DNA reads TGTGCCAGCAGCTACTACACCACCGACGAGCAGTACTTC. It is translated as CASSYYTTDEQYF.